The 25 T cell receptor beta chains below all came from one sample that was sequenced in a study of cytotoxic CD8 clonotypes in ibrutinib-treated CLL (dated by TCRdb to the early 2020s). The library was obtained by the immunoSEQ multiplex PCR assay. Not all clones reach the TCRdb copy of this immuneACCESS table, which keeps in-frame sequences only. Checked studies attribute under half of the gap to unresolved V genes and leave the rest unexplained. The sample profile shows about 180,000 clones; approximately 80% of them were found once. The leading ten clones occupy roughly 4.5% of the sample. This specimen's time point label, per the study, means: roughly 23 months on ibrutinib. The specimen comprised PBMCs, sampled after 24 months of ibrutinib treatment. Every receptor here comes from a human donor with chronic lymphocytic leukemia.

This clone was observed a handful of times. The DNA of the CDR3 is TGTGCCAGCTTCCGGGACACCGGGACCCAGTACTTC. Amino acids: CASFRDTGTQYF. This chain uses TRBV18 with TRBJ2-5, with a weak D call TRBD1 (6 bases). From germline, CDR1 is KGHSH and CDR2 LQKENI. Trimming took off 7 bases at V and 7 bases at J, with 13 bases between the two ends. The CDR3 loop spans 12 amino acids.

The chain has TRBV7-9 and TRBJ2-7; D unresolved. V was shortened by 5 bases and J by 0 bases, with 11 bases between the two germline ends. The CDR3 runs to 14 residues. From germline, CDR1 is SEHNR and CDR2 FQNEAQ (reference sequence). In nucleotides, the CDR3 is TGTGCCAGCAGCCCATGGCAGAGCTCCTACGAGCAGTACTTC. Translation: CASSPWQSSYEQYF.

This chain connects TRBV27 to TRBJ1-6, with D perhaps TRBD1 (5 bases). CDR1 MNHEY and CDR2 SMNVEV come from the germline V gene (reference sequence). V was trimmed by 2 bases and J by 0 bases, leaving 11 bases between them. This CDR3 is 17 amino acids long. CDR3 coding DNA: TGTGCCAGCAGTTTAAGGGGCCGCGGCTCCTATAATTCACCCCTCCACTTT. Translation gives CASSLRGRGSYNSPLHF.

The V gene is TRBV27, the J gene TRBJ2-7; the D gene could be TRBD1 or TRBD2 (6 bases each). The CDR3 spans 15 residues. V was trimmed by 2 bases and J by 3 bases, leaving 14 bases between them. The germline gives CDR1 MNHEY, CDR2 SMNVEV (reference sequence). CDR3 sequence (DNA): TGTGCCAGCAGTTTACGGGGGACACGATACTACGAGCAGTACTTC. Its translation: CASSLRGTRYYEQYF.

This chain connects TRBV7-8 to TRBJ1-5; 10 positions agree with TRBD1. Germline V gene data show CDR1 as SGHVS and CDR2 as FQNEAQ. This CDR3 has 17 residues. After removal of 1 base from V and 1 base from J, the junction contained 4 bases not matched to a gene. Here the CDR3 reads CASSLVGQGRSNQPQHF. DNA of the CDR3: TGTGCCAGCAGCTTAGTGGGACAGGGGAGGAGCAATCAGCCCCAGCATTTT.

The chain recombines TRBV30 with TRBJ2-3, with D possibly TRBD1 on 5 matching bases. The CDR3 has 17 residues. V gave up 0 bases and J gave up 4 bases, with 20 bases separating them. Germline CDR1 is GTSNPN and CDR2 is SVGIG (reference sequence). CDR3 DNA sequence: TGTGCCTGGAGTGTAGAATTATTGATTGTAGGGGCAGATACGCAGTATTTT. It yields the protein CAWSVELLIVGADTQYF. Filled out from reference TRBV30 and TRBJ2-3, the complete variable domain reads SQTIHQWPATLVQPVGSPLSLECTVEGTSNPNLYWYRQAAGRGLQLLFYSVGIGQISSEVPQNLSASRPQDRQFILSSKKLLLSDSGFYLCAWSVELLIVGADTQYFGPGTRLTVL.

This chain uses TRBV30 with TRBJ1-6, with D perhaps matching TRBD1 (6 bases). Per germline, CDR1 GTSNPN and CDR2 SVGIG (reference sequence). There are 13 residues in the CDR3. The CDR3 spells CARSQGMNSPLHF. CDR3 sequence (DNA): TGTGCTCGGAGCCAGGGGATGAATTCACCCCTCCACTTT.

Here the CDR3 DNA reads TGTGCCAGCTCATCCACTAGACAGGGGGCCTACGAGCAGTACTTC. Translating gives CASSSTRQGAYEQYF. The chain combines TRBV18 with TRBJ2-7; TRBD1 agrees at 9 bases. Germline lookup yields CDR1 KGHSH and CDR2 LQKENI. The CDR3 spans 15 residues. V lost 5 bases to trimming and J lost 2 bases; unmatched junction nucleotides: 7. The full variable domain, rest sourced from reference TRBV18 and TRBJ2-7, is NAGVMQNPRHLVRRRGQEARLRCSPMKGHSHVYWYRQLPEEGLKFMVYLQKENIIDESGMPKERFSAEFPKEGPSILRIQQVVRGDSAAYFCASSSTRQGAYEQYFGPGTRLTVT.

V is TRBV18 and J is TRBJ1-1, with no clear D. In germline, CDR1 is KGHSH, CDR2 LQKENI. V was trimmed by 3 bases and J by 3 bases, leaving 8 bases between them. There are 13 residues in the CDR3. CDR3 amino acids: CASSPFSDTEAFF. In nucleotides, the CDR3 is TGTGCCAGCTCACCTTTTAGCGACACTGAAGCTTTCTTT.

The rearrangement joins TRBV5-6 to TRBJ2-7, with TRBD1 matching over 8 bases. The germline V gene has CDR1 SGHDT and CDR2 YYEEEE. The length of the CDR3 is 14 residues. V shed 5 bases and J 2 bases; nucleotides not matched to a gene: 6. The CDR3 protein is CASRKDRGAYEQYF. The CDR3 DNA follows: TGTGCCAGCAGGAAAGACAGGGGAGCCTACGAGCAGTACTTC.

V gene TRBV27 combines with J gene TRBJ2-7, with a possible D match to TRBD2 (6 bases). The CDR3 has 14 residues. V shed 4 bases and J shed 7 bases, with 17 bases lying between them. Germline loops: CDR1 MNHEY, CDR2 SMNVEV (reference sequence). CDR3 loop: CASSSPGTGGEQYF. The CDR3 bases are TGTGCCAGCAGTTCCCCCGGGACCGGGGGAGAGCAGTACTTC.

The chain has TRBV6-6 and TRBJ2-5; TRBD2 agrees at 9 bases. The closer fit of TRBJ2-7 to the DNA end suggests the J call may be wrong. The CDR3 spans 14 residues. Germline CDR1 MNHNY, CDR2 SVGAGI (reference sequence). CDR3 coding DNA: TGTGCCAGCAGTCCTCGAAGCGGGGGGTACGAGCAGTACTTC. Its protein is CASSPRSGGYEQYF.

The gene calls are TRBV5-1 and TRBJ1-1, with D tentatively TRBD1 (6 bases). There are 19 residues in the CDR3. V lost 4 bases and J lost 3, with 28 bases in between. Germline V gives CDR1 SGHRS, CDR2 YFSETQ. This chain's CDR3 is CASSRTTAGAMSMDTEAFF. The CDR3 DNA sequence: TGCGCCAGCAGCCGCACAACAGCAGGGGCGATGAGTATGGACACTGAAGCTTTCTTT.

The V and J genes are TRBV30 and TRBJ1-4, with a weak D call TRBD1 (6 bases). Per the germline V gene, CDR1 is GTSNPN and CDR2 is SVGIG (reference sequence). Trimming shortened V by 0 bases and J by 10 bases, and 12 bases separated the two germline ends. There are 13 residues in the CDR3. In DNA, the CDR3 is TGTGCCTGGAGTGTACAGGGAGGAGGAAAACTGTTTTTT. Translating it yields CAWSVQGGGKLFF.

This sequence joins TRBV11-1 and TRBJ2-5; D unresolved. Germline V lookup: CDR1 SGHAT, CDR2 FQDESV (reference sequence). CDR3 size: 11 residues. Trimming removed 6 bases at V and 1 base at J, with 3 bases between. Here the CDR3 DNA reads TGTGCCAGCAGAGGCCAAGAGACCCAGTACTTC. Translation: CASRGQETQYF.

The chain employs TRBV7-6 and TRBJ2-3; D unclear. Trimming stripped 3 bases from V and 1 base from J, with 11 bases between. The CDR3 has 15 amino acids. The germline V gene has CDR1 SGHVS and CDR2 FNYEAQ. In DNA, the CDR3 is TGTGCCAGCAGCTTTGAACCACACCGCACAGATACGCAGTATTTT. It codes for CASSFEPHRTDTQYF.

The chain is built from TRBV7-9 and TRBJ2-7; no reliable D call. Germline V lookup: CDR1 SEHNR, CDR2 FQNEAQ (reference sequence). The CDR3 spans 12 residues. The ends were cut back, 4 bases at V and 7 bases at J, with 11 bases in the middle. The CDR3 sequence is CASSSSLGEQYF. CDR3 nucleotides: TGTGCCAGCAGCTCCAGCCTGGGTGAGCAGTACTTC.

The chain joins TRBV6-6 to TRBJ2-7, with D hard to call. The CDR3 is 14 residues long. The germline V gene has CDR1 MNHNY and CDR2 SVGAGI (reference sequence). Deletions cut 7 bases from V and 2 bases from J, with 15 bases between. The CDR3 loop is CASTNGYQPYEQYF. The CDR3 nucleotides are TGTGCCAGCACAAACGGGTACCAGCCCTACGAGCAGTACTTC.

The chain employs TRBV29-1 and TRBJ2-7, with D unclear. V was cut by 1 base and J by 6 bases, with 7 bases left in between. Looked up from germline, CDR1 is SQVTM and CDR2 is ANQGSEA. This CDR3 spans 11 amino acids. Here the CDR3 reads CSVEVSIEQYF. The CDR3, as DNA: TGCAGCGTTGAAGTAAGCATCGAGCAGTACTTC.

The chain has TRBV4-1 and TRBJ1-5; TRBD1 matches at 7 bases. CDR1 is MGHRA and CDR2 is YSYEKL in the germline V gene. CDR3 length equals 15 residues. J gave up 2 bases and V 6 bases, and 7 bases lay outside the gene matches. CDR3 DNA sequence: TGCGCCAGCAGGGGACAGCAGTGGGGCAATCAGCCCCAGCATTTT. Its translation is CASRGQQWGNQPQHF.

Comments on this clone: This specimen includes other DNA sequences encoding the same CDR3. This chain joins TRBV12-5 and TRBJ1-1, with D unresolved. V lost 3 bases, J lost 5 bases, and 4 bases lay in between. CDR1 is LGHNT and CDR2 is FRNRAP in the germline V gene. This CDR3 region has 11 residues. CDR3 region: CASGFGTEAFF. The CDR3 coding sequence is TGTGCTAGTGGTTTCGGTACTGAAGCTTTCTTT.

V and J are TRBV4-3 and TRBJ1-3, with D possibly being TRBD1 (5 bases). Per germline, CDR1 LGHNA and CDR2 YSLEER. CDR3 length: 15 residues. Between the trimmed V and J ends, which lost 0 bases and 0 bases, there was a span of 6 bases. The CDR3 DNA reads as TGCGCCAGCAGCCAAGATGGGGGCTCTGGAAACACCATATATTTT. Protein sequence: CASSQDGGSGNTIYF.

This CDR3 is CARTIYSPQKGTFF. CDR3 nucleotides: TGTGCCAGGACGATATACTCACCCCAGAAAGGGACGTTCTTC. This rearrangement joins TRBV6-5 to TRBJ2-1, with D perhaps assigned TRBD1 or TRBD2 (5 bases each). The CDR3 spans 14 residues. From germline, CDR1 is MNHEY and CDR2 SVGAGI. V shed 9 bases and J shed 15 bases, with 27 bases lying between them.

The V call is TRBV19, the J call TRBJ1-5; no firm D call. CDR3 length: 14 residues. V lost 4 bases and J lost 1, with 8 bases in between. CDR1 LNHDA and CDR2 SQIVND come from the germline V gene (reference sequence). The CDR3 reads CASSTVTSNQPQHF. In nucleotides, the CDR3 is TGTGCCAGTAGTACGGTCACGAGCAATCAGCCCCAGCATTTT.

The chain links TRBV4-1 to TRBJ2-1, with D possibly TRBD2 on 5 matching bases. V was shortened by 5 bases and J by 7 bases, with 15 bases between the two germline ends. The CDR3 covers 14 residues. Germline V CDR1 and CDR2: MGHRA, YSYEKL. The CDR3 nucleotides read TGCGCCAGCAGCTCTCTCCACTGGGAGAATGAGCAGTTCTTC. The encoded protein is CASSSLHWENEQFF.